This TCR beta chain was obtained from a study of OX40 agonist ivuxolimab in advanced cancers. The junction had 10 bases not matched to a gene; V was cut back by 1 base and J by 6 bases. The CDR3 is 16 amino acids. Germline CDR1 reads LGHNT; CDR2 reads FRNRAP. Data came from immunoSEQ multiplex PCR; TCRdb stores just in-frame clones and leaves some out. The data show some 50,000 clones, with approximately 88% seen just once and roughly 3.3% held by the top ten. The origin of this receptor is an adult with an advanced solid tumor such as melanoma, head and neck, liver or kidney cancer. The chain recombines TRBV12-5 with TRBJ2-7; 9 bases line up with TRBD1. The source material was CD4+ or CD8+ T cells sorted from blood, sampled in a trial of the OX40 agonist ivuxolimab. CDR3 bases: TGTGCTAGTGGTTTGGGTCGAGGGACAGGGTATGCCGAGCAGTACTTC. Residues: CASGLGRGTGYAEQYF. Looking up the rest from reference TRBV12-5 and TRBJ2-7 gives the full variable domain: DARVTQTPRHKVTEMGQEVTMRCQPILGHNTVFWYRQTMMQGLELLAYFRNRAPLDDSGMPKDRFSAEMPDATLATLKIQPSEPRDSAVYFCASGLGRGTGYAEQYFGPGTRLTVT.